This T cell receptor beta chain was recorded in a study of post-analysis software for immune sequencing data. Study-level information: The patients showed relapsing-remitting, secondary progressive and progressive-relapsing multiple sclerosis courses.

The ends were cut back, 7 bases at V and 3 bases at J, with 11 bases in the middle. In germline, CDR1 is SQVTM, CDR2 ANQGSEA. The CDR3 loop spans 12 amino acids. This clonotype was detected a few times. Its specificity is unknown. Study conclusions and caveats: Controls significantly exceeded multiple sclerosis patients in normalized Chao1 diversity. Five or six TRBV segments were significantly more frequent in patients than in controls. TRBV5-6, TRBV5-1 and TRBV20-1 were among these segments.

Each TCR beta cDNA library carried unique molecular identifiers. MiXCR, run by TCRdb on the PCR reads, gives a single entry per CDR3 protein. The repertoire includes some 260,000 distinct CDR3 sequences, roughly a third of them detected once, and 4% to 5.5% sits in the top ten. V gene TRBV29-1 combines with J gene TRBJ2-3; either TRBD1 or TRBD2 may fit D (5 bases each). The sample was blood. This clonotype originated in a girl aged 5-17 years with multiple sclerosis. The CDR3 loop reads CSGRDPTDTQYF. CDR3 DNA: TGCAGCGGCCGGGACCCGACAGATACGCAGTATTTT.